The next 11 T cell receptor beta chains were all read from a single sample in a study of T cells in Graves' hyperthyroidism and ophthalmopathy. TCR beta CDR3 sequences were amplified from RNA transcripts. Carried out on the TCR CDR3, a first-round RT-PCR used the HTBI primer set. One entry per CDR3 protein, called by TCRdb with MiXCR from the multiplex PCR reads. Of 550,000 to 650,000 distinct CDR3 sequences in the sample, less than 15% are singletons; the top ten hold 14%. The sequenced sample consisted of blood. The source is a woman in her thirties or forties with Graves' hyperthyroidism.

In its sample, this clonotype was seen many times. The rearrangement uses TRBV30 and TRBJ2-7, with a weak D call TRBD1 (5 bases). The V gene's germline CDR1 is GTSNPN and CDR2 SVGIG (reference sequence). V lost 0 bases and J lost 5, with 8 bases in between. This CDR3 spans 12 amino acids. The CDR3, as DNA: TGTGCCTGGAGTGTTGTGGGGCACGAGCAGTACTTC. This gives the protein CAWSVVGHEQYF.

The V call is TRBV11-1, the J call TRBJ2-7; D is unresolved. V was cut by 5 bases and J by 1 base, with 12 bases left in between. Germline V gene data show CDR1 as SGHAT and CDR2 as FQDESV (reference sequence). The CDR3 length is 14 residues. CDR3 region: CASSKGTESYEQYF. CDR3 in DNA: TGTGCCAGCAGCAAGGGCACAGAATCCTACGAGCAGTACTTC. The variable domain in full, with the rest retrieved from reference TRBV11-1 and TRBJ2-7, is EAEVAQSPRYKITEKSQAVAFWCDPISGHATLYWYRQILGQGPELLVQFQDESVVDDSQLPKDRFSAERLKGVDSTLKIQPAELGDSAMYLCASSKGTESYEQYFGPGTRLTVT.

This clonotype was counted ten times or more. The V call is TRBV6-1, the J call TRBJ1-5, with D possibly being TRBD1 (5 bases). Trimming took 1 base from V and 9 from J, leaving 19 bases between them. Per germline, CDR1 MNHNS and CDR2 SASEGT. The CDR3 covers 16 residues. CDR3 amino acids: CASSEGRGWSQLPQHF. CDR3 sequence (DNA): TGTGCCAGCAGTGAAGGCCGGGGCTGGAGTCAATTGCCCCAGCATTTT.

Many counts were recorded for this clonotype. The chain uses TRBV9 and TRBJ1-1, with D perhaps TRBD1 (5 bases). This CDR3 contains 14 residues. Trimming removed 1 base from V and 1 base from J, with 8 bases in between. Germline V CDR1 and CDR2: SGDLS, YYNGEE. CDR3 nucleotides: TGTGCCAGCAGCGTACAGGGTTGGAACACTGAAGCTTTCTTT. Its translation: CASSVQGWNTEAFF.

Details on this clonotype: It may be a read error: a sequence one base away is much more abundant. Without the conserved terminal phenylalanine or tryptophan, this CDR3 likely stems from a read error. The chain combines TRBV5-1 with TRBJ2-1; D uncertain. The ends were cut back, 0 bases at V and 1 base at J, with 8 bases in the middle. This CDR3 contains 15 residues. Germline loops: CDR1 SGHRS, CDR2 YFSETQ. The CDR3 loop reads CASSLAHPSYNEQFL. DNA for the CDR3: TGCGCCAGCAGCTTGGCCCACCCTTCCTACAATGAGCAGTTCCTC.

The sample holds many counts of this clonotype. The V call is TRBV5-1, the J call TRBJ1-4, with 8 nucleotides matching TRBD1. V lost 4 bases to trimming and J lost 8 bases; unmatched junction nucleotides: 13. The CDR3 sequence is 16 residues long. Germline CDR1 and CDR2: SGHRS and YFSETQ. The CDR3 loop reads CASSPVGQGGGEKLFF. In DNA form, the CDR3 reads TGCGCCAGCAGCCCTGTTGGACAGGGAGGAGGGGAAAAACTGTTTTTT.

The V call is TRBV9, the J call TRBJ1-4; the match to TRBD1 covers 9 bases. This CDR3 has 14 residues. The V gene end was trimmed by 3 bases and the J gene end by 8 bases; junction bases not matched to a gene: 5. CDR1 and CDR2 (germline): SGDLS, YYNGEE. CDR3 DNA: TGTGCCAGCAGCGCCGGACAGGGGACCGAAAAACTGTTTTTT. Its protein is CASSAGQGTEKLFF.

This clonotype appeared a few times. The rearrangement joins TRBV9 to TRBJ2-1; D gene ambiguous. The CDR3 loop spans 12 amino acids. Trimming took 4 bases from V and 9 from J, leaving 11 bases between them. Germline V gene sequence: CDR1 SGDLS, CDR2 YYNGEE. CDR3 amino acids: CASSIRDGEQFF. The CDR3 DNA reads as TGTGCCAGCAGCATTAGGGATGGTGAGCAGTTCTTC.

This rearrangement joins TRBV5-1 to TRBJ2-7; D gene unclear. CDR1 is SGHRS, CDR2 YFSETQ, per germline. The V end was cut by 0 bases, the J end by 2 bases, with 9 bases between. The CDR3 extends over 14 amino acids. The CDR3 spells CASSLGDSTYEQYF. DNA for the CDR3: TGCGCCAGCAGCTTGGGGGATTCGACCTACGAGCAGTACTTC.

This clonotype has a count of ten or more. The chain couples TRBV2 to TRBJ2-1; 9 positions match TRBD1. Germline trimming cut 0 bases from V and 8 bases from J; bases unmatched to any gene: 8. The germline V gene encodes CDR1 SNHLY and CDR2 FYNNEI. The CDR3 covers 16 residues. CDR3 nucleotide sequence: TGTGCCAGCAGTGAAGCAGGGACAGGGAATCGCGATGAGCAGTTCTTC. This translates into CASSEAGTGNRDEQFF. Supplemented by reference TRBV2 and TRBJ2-1, the full variable domain reads EPEVTQTPSHQVTQMGQEVILRCVPISNHLYFYWYRQILGQKVEFLVSFYNNEISEKSEIFDDQFSVERPDGSNFTLKIRSTKLEDSAMYFCASSEAGTGNRDEQFFGPGTRLTVL.

The V and J genes are TRBV7-3 and TRBJ2-1; a weak D match, TRBD2 (5 bases). V lost 2 bases, J lost 1 base, and 9 bases lay in between. Germline V gene sequence: CDR1 SGHTA, CDR2 FQGTGA. The CDR3 is made up of 15 amino acids. The CDR3 region is CASSLLRVSYNEQFF. The DNA of the CDR3 is TGTGCCAGCAGCTTATTGCGGGTTTCCTACAATGAGCAGTTCTTC.